This passage covers 3 T cell receptor beta chains from one sample sequenced in a study of blood T cell repertoires in COVID-19 (dated by TCRdb to 2020 to 2022). The library was prepared using the immunoSEQ multiplex PCR assay. This immuneACCESS table, as held by TCRdb, lists in-frame sequences with V and J called but not all clones. Of the missing ones, under half trace to an unresolved V gene in checked studies; the others have no known cause. Recorded for this sample are 150,000 to 200,000 clones; about 85% of them occurred a single time. The ten largest clones add up to 2.1% of the sample. Sequencing was done on a sample of peripheral blood. The receptors come from a man in his 70s with active or convalescent COVID-19.

The chain has TRBV7-8 and TRBJ2-3; 9 nucleotides line up with TRBD2. The germline V gene encodes CDR1 SGHVS and CDR2 FQNEAQ. The CDR3 has 16 residues. Trimming took 1 base from V and 2 from J; bases not matched to a gene: 4. The DNA for the CDR3 is TGTGCCAGCAGCTTAGATAGCGGGGGCCACACAGATACGCAGTATTTT. Protein product: CASSLDSGGHTDTQYF.

The CDR3: CASSFTQETQYF. CDR3 nucleotide sequence: TGTGCCAGCAGCTTTACTCAAGAGACCCAGTACTTC. The chain employs TRBV7-2 and TRBJ2-5; D is unresolved. The CDR3 is made up of 12 amino acids. The germline gives CDR1 SGHTA, CDR2 FQGNSA. Trimming removed 3 bases from V and 2 bases from J, with 4 bases in between.

The chain recombines TRBV24-1 with TRBJ1-5; maybe TRBD1 (6 bases). V lost 1 base and J 4 bases, leaving 19 bases between the germline ends. CDR3 size: 18 residues. Germline CDR1 reads KGHDR; CDR2 reads SFDVKD. CDR3 sequence reads: CATSDFIFKQGGNQPQHF. CDR3 coding DNA: TGTGCCACCAGTGATTTTATATTTAAACAGGGAGGGAATCAGCCCCAGCATTTT.